The clone carrying this T cell receptor beta chain was counted a few times. Its specificity is not known. The data stem from a study of PD-1 blockade in classical Hodgkin lymphoma. Whole-study context: Patients got intravenous nivolumab 3 mg/kg every 2 weeks.

CDR3 length equals 16 residues. Germline V gene data show CDR1 as SGHTA and CDR2 as FQGNSA. The V end lost 0 bases, the J end lost 3 bases, and 12 bases lay between the germline ends. Study-wide points: Significant TCR diversity gains by C4D1 occurred in CD4+ but not CD8+ cells. Reported baseline diversity: healthy donors highest, relapsed/refractory patients lowest.

This table comes from immunoSEQ multiplex PCR, and its TCRdb copy is limited to in-frame clones, with some not included. The sample lists about 20,000 clones, roughly three quarters occurring once. Time point noted: cycle 4 day 1 (C4D1), after five to seven weeks of nivolumab. Relapses following autologous stem cell transplantation were seen in all patients, with brentuximab vedotin exposure varying. V is TRBV7-2 and J is TRBJ2-4, with D perhaps given as TRBD1 or TRBD2 (6 bases each). The receptor was derived from a human donor with classical Hodgkin lymphoma. Sequences were derived from peripheral blood mononuclear cells (PBMCs), sampled before the fourth cycle of nivolumab. CDR3 loop: CASSLALGGRKNIQYF. In DNA form, the CDR3 reads TGTGCCAGCAGCTTAGCGCTGGGGGGCCGCAAAAACATTCAGTACTTC.